The 15 T cell receptor beta chains below come from one sample, sequenced in a study of blood T cell repertoires in COVID-19. Sequencing was performed with immunoSEQ multiplex PCR; in TCRdb, only in-frame clones are kept and a portion is missing. This sample has tens of thousands of clones, with around 87% found just once. The sample taken for sequencing was peripheral blood. All receptors come from a man aged 35 to 55 with COVID-19, enrolled during active disease.

The chain recombines TRBV2 with TRBJ1-5; D is possibly TRBD1 (5 bases). CDR1 is SNHLY and CDR2 is FYNNEI in the germline V gene. This CDR3 is 14 amino acids long. V lost 2 bases to trimming and J lost 6 bases, with 11 bases between them. CDR3 sequence reads: CASSEFGARQPQHF. The CDR3 nucleotides are TGTGCCAGCAGTGAATTTGGGGCCCGTCAGCCCCAGCATTTT.

This rearrangement joins TRBV7-9 to TRBJ2-5; TRBD1 matches at 7 bases. CDR3 length: 12 residues. Germline loops: CDR1 SEHNR, CDR2 FQNEAQ (reference sequence). The V segment lost 1 base and the J segment 13 bases; nucleotides outside the gene matches: 6. CDR3 sequence: CASSLGDRATYF. The DNA of the CDR3 is TGTGCCAGCAGCTTAGGTGACAGGGCGACGTACTTC.

This clone was counted once. The CDR3 nucleotides read TGCGCCAGCACAGACTCTGGAAACACCATATATTTT. Translated: CASTDSGNTIYF. The chain couples TRBV10-1 to TRBJ1-3; D not certain. The CDR3 length is 12 residues. The germline V gene encodes CDR1 WNHNN and CDR2 SYGVQD (reference sequence). With 7 bases removed from V and 0 bases from J, the gap between germline ends came to 4 bases.

This chain connects TRBV5-4 to TRBJ2-7; 12 nucleotides agree with TRBD1. Germline V gives CDR1 SGHNT, CDR2 YYREEE (reference sequence). The V segment lost 6 bases and the J segment 4 bases; nucleotides outside the gene matches: 5. This CDR3 contains 14 residues. CDR3 sequence: CASKAGQGAYEQYF. In nucleotides, the CDR3 is TGTGCCAGCAAAGCGGGACAGGGGGCTTACGAGCAGTACTTC.

The rearrangement uses TRBV11-3 and TRBJ2-7; 9 bases line up with TRBD1. CDR1 and CDR2 from the germline V gene are SGHNT and YENEEA. The CDR3 has 13 residues. The junction had 5 bases not matched to a gene; V was cut back by 5 bases and J by 6 bases. Here the CDR3 reads CASSRDRVSEQYF. CDR3 bases: TGTGCCAGCAGCCGGGACAGGGTGTCCGAGCAGTACTTC.

CDR3: CASTRTGNYGYTF. In nucleotides, the CDR3 is TGTGCCAGCACCCGGACAGGAAACTATGGCTACACCTTC. The chain is built from TRBV6-5 and TRBJ1-2; TRBD1 matches at 7 bases. J lost 2 bases, V lost 7 bases, and 4 bases had no gene match. This CDR3 is built from 13 residues. Germline CDR1 reads MNHEY; CDR2 reads SVGAGI.

This sequence joins TRBV5-1 and TRBJ1-5; the D gene is possibly TRBD1 (6 bases). The CDR3 length is 15 residues. Germline CDR1 SGHRS, CDR2 YFSETQ. Trimming removed 0 bases at V and 3 bases at J, with 10 bases between. DNA for the CDR3: TGCGCCAGCAGCTTGGACGGACAGAACAATCAGCCCCAGCATTTT. This translates into CASSLDGQNNQPQHF.

This sequence joins TRBV30 and TRBJ2-7; 11 nucleotides match TRBD2. Germline-derived CDR1 and CDR2 are GTSNPN and SVGIG (reference sequence). The CDR3 consists of 13 residues. V dropped 1 base and J dropped 4; count of bases not matched to a gene: 0. CDR3 protein: CAWSGLAGYEQYF. The CDR3, as DNA: TGTGCCTGGAGTGGACTAGCGGGGTACGAGCAGTACTTC.

The chain combines TRBV7-6 with TRBJ1-3, with D unresolved. The germline gives CDR1 SGHVS, CDR2 FNYEAQ. The V gene lost 5 bases and the J gene lost 4 bases, with 21 bases spanning the gap. The CDR3 has 17 residues. CDR3 region: CASSHGPTPKAGNTIYF. CDR3 sequence (DNA): TGTGCCAGCAGCCACGGTCCGACACCTAAAGCCGGAAACACCATATATTTT.

The chain joins TRBV7-2 to TRBJ1-3; maybe TRBD1 (6 bases). Trimming cost V 1 base and J 0 bases, with 16 bases left between them. The germline V gene has CDR1 SGHTA and CDR2 FQGNSA. The CDR3 is 18 residues long. The CDR3 sequence: CASSLGGGRYYSGNTIYF. CDR3 nucleotides: TGTGCCAGCAGCTTAGGGGGGGGCAGGTACTACTCTGGAAACACCATATATTTT.

The genes are TRBV29-1 and TRBJ1-2; D gene unclear. Per the germline V gene, CDR1 is SQVTM and CDR2 is ANQGSEA. CDR3 length equals 13 residues. Trimming shortened V by 3 bases and J by 3 bases, and 11 bases separated the two germline ends. In DNA, the CDR3 is TGCAGCGTTGAGGCCGGGTCTGACTATGGCTACACCTTC. It encodes CSVEAGSDYGYTF.

The genes are TRBV28 and TRBJ1-2; tentative D call: TRBD1 (5 bases). Germline V gives CDR1 MDHEN, CDR2 SYDVKM. Trimming left V 5 bases short and J 2 bases short, with 18 bases between. The CDR3 has 16 amino acids. In DNA, the CDR3 is TGTGCCAGCAGTCCCCGAGGGCGGGGGTTCAACTATGGCTACACCTTC. It is translated as CASSPRGRGFNYGYTF.

The chain uses TRBV7-3 and TRBJ2-7, with TRBD1 matching over 7 bases. The ends lost 6 bases at V and 5 bases at J; junction bases unmatched: 7. From germline, CDR1 is SGHTA and CDR2 FQGTGA. The CDR3 is made up of 13 amino acids. In DNA, the CDR3 is TGTGCCAGCAGATCAGGGGGTTCGGACGAGCAGTACTTC. Its protein product is CASRSGGSDEQYF. Full variable domain (remainder filled in from reference TRBV7-3 and TRBJ2-7): GAGVSQTPSNKVTEKGKYVELRCDPISGHTALYWYRQSLGQGPEFLIYFQGTGAADDSGLPNDRFFAVRPEGSVSTLKIQRTERGDSAVYLCASRSGGSDEQYFGPGTRLTVT.

This chain links TRBV11-2 with TRBJ2-7; D gene unclear. CDR1 and CDR2 (germline): SGHAT, FQNNGV. V dropped 0 bases and J dropped 4 bases, with 7 bases sitting between them. The CDR3 sequence is 13 residues long. The DNA of the CDR3 is TGTGCCAGCAGCTTAGATCCGTCTTACGAGCAGTACTTC. It is translated as CASSLDPSYEQYF.

This chain connects TRBV9 to TRBJ2-1, with a weak D call TRBD2 (5 bases). The CDR3 extends over 13 amino acids. Trimming removed 0 bases at V and 9 bases at J, with 10 bases between. CDR1 is SGDLS, CDR2 YYNGEE, per germline. The CDR3 loop reads CASSVGPEAEQFF. CDR3 DNA: TGTGCCAGCAGCGTAGGACCGGAGGCTGAGCAGTTCTTC.